The 23 T cell receptor beta chains listed next were all sequenced from one sample in a study of regulatory T cells in long-lasting Graves disease (dated by TCRdb to the early 2020s). The intended sense of this specimen's time point label: newly diagnosed GD, antithyroid drugs for less than 3 months. For both TCR sequencing and RNA sequencing, RNA was extracted from PBMCs using TRIzol. Library method: multiplex PCR. Sequenced using an Illumina HiSeq 4000. iRepertoire HTBI primers and Arm-PCR amplification of CDR3 regions were used to construct TCR beta libraries. In-frame beta chains were kept once TCRdb had trimmed the public reads at Q25 with fastp and called clones with MiXCR. Rows with one shared CDR3 protein collapse into an entry with the most common genes and DNA. Recorded for this sample are about 540,000 distinct CDR3 sequences; roughly 14% of them occurred a single time. The ten largest clones take up 10% of the sample.

The sample also formed part of further work on T cells in Graves' hyperthyroidism and ophthalmopathy.

Sequenced here: peripheral blood mononuclear cells (PBMCs), sampled at new diagnosis, from a patient treated with antithyroid drugs. The origin of the receptors is a man younger than 40 with Graves disease. Donor details come from another sample of the same person, matched by shared clones.

The gene calls are TRBV20-1 and TRBJ1-6; possible D gene TRBD1, 5 bases. This CDR3 comprises 13 residues. Germline CDR1 reads DFQATT; CDR2 reads SNEGSKA (reference sequence). CDR3 nucleotides: TGCAGCTCTGGGGGGGAGCCGTATTCACCCCTCCACTTT. It translates to CSSGGEPYSPLHF.

This chain connects TRBV12-3 or TRBV12-4 to TRBJ2-1, with TRBD2 matching 9 bases. The CDR3 consists of 19 residues. J gave up 2 bases and V 4 bases, and 15 bases lay outside the gene matches. CDR3 protein: CASSSRAVGLADTYNEQFF. The CDR3 DNA sequence: TGTGCCAGCAGTTCAAGGGCCGTGGGACTAGCTGACACCTACAATGAGCAGTTCTTC.

This clonotype was recorded many times. V is TRBV19 and J is TRBJ2-5; possible D gene TRBD2, 5 bases. V was clipped by 8 bases and J by 4 bases, with 11 bases between them. Germline V gene sequence: CDR1 LNHDA, CDR2 SQIVND (reference sequence). The CDR3 covers 12 residues. This CDR3 is CASSGTRETQYF. The CDR3 DNA reads TGTGCCAGTTCGGGAACGAGAGAGACCCAGTACTTC.

This clonotype was recorded many times. The junction departs from germline at one end; a sequencing error may be responsible. The V call is TRBV19, the J call TRBJ1-5; D unclear. CDR1 is LNHDA, CDR2 SQIVND, per germline (reference sequence). This CDR3 spans 12 amino acids. DNA for the CDR3: TGTGCCAGCAGTATGGGCAATCAGCCCCAGCATTTT. It translates to CASSMGNQPQHF.

There are many counts of this clonotype. The V call is TRBV27, the J call TRBJ2-1; no definite D call. V shed 8 bases and J shed 8 bases, with 16 bases lying between them. The germline CDR1 and CDR2 sequences are MNHEY and SMNVEV (reference sequence). The CDR3 runs 13 residues. The CDR3 reads CASRRGLEDEQFF. The CDR3 coding sequence is TGTGCCAGCCGGAGAGGTTTAGAAGATGAGCAGTTCTTC.

The DNA of the CDR3 is TGCAGTGCTAGACCTCCGGGACTAGCGGGAGTCAGCGCAGATACGCAGTATTTT. It translates to CSARPPGLAGVSADTQYF. The V call is TRBV20-1, the J call TRBJ2-3; 14 bases line up with TRBD2. The CDR3 is 18 amino acids. J was trimmed by 4 bases and V by 2 bases; bases with no gene match: 11. The germline V gene has CDR1 DFQATT and CDR2 SNEGSKA (reference sequence).

This clonotype has a count of ten or more. This chain joins TRBV18 and TRBJ2-7, with D possibly TRBD1 on 6 matching bases. The CDR3 covers 15 residues. V was shortened by 1 base and J by 2 bases, with 12 bases between the two germline ends. Germline lookup yields CDR1 KGHSH and CDR2 LQKENI. This CDR3 reads CASSPQGGRTYEQYF. The DNA for the CDR3 is TGTGCCAGCTCACCACAAGGGGGTCGTACCTACGAGCAGTACTTC.

There are a few counts of this clonotype. The chain couples TRBV5-6 to TRBJ1-4; 7 nucleotides line up with TRBD1. V shed 4 bases and J 7 bases; nucleotides not matched to a gene: 7. From germline, CDR1 is SGHDT and CDR2 YYEEEE. This CDR3 region has 14 residues. CDR3 sequence reads: CASSPNRGFEKLFF. The CDR3 DNA follows: TGTGCCAGCAGCCCCAACAGGGGATTTGAAAAACTGTTTTTT.

This clonotype was counted at least ten times. The chain joins TRBV29-1 to TRBJ1-2, with 9 bases matching TRBD1. The CDR3 sequence is 14 residues long. CDR1 is SQVTM, CDR2 ANQGSEA, per germline. The V gene end was trimmed by 7 bases and the J gene end by 0 bases; junction bases not matched to a gene: 6. CDR3 sequence: CSGAQGAPNYGYTF. In nucleotides, the CDR3 is TGCAGCGGGGCACAGGGGGCCCCTAACTATGGCTACACCTTC. The variable domain in full, with the rest retrieved from reference TRBV29-1 and TRBJ1-2, is SAVISQKPSRDICQRGTSLTIQCQVDSQVTMMFWYRQQPGQSLTLIATANQGSEATYESGFVIDKFPISRPNLTFSTLTVSNMSPEDSSIYLCSGAQGAPNYGYTFGSGTRLTVV.

The J gene is TRBJ2-1, the V gene TRBV7-2, with 8 nucleotides matching TRBD2. Germline CDR1 and CDR2: SGHTA and FQGNSA. This CDR3 is 15 amino acids long. J was trimmed by 5 bases and V by 7 bases; bases with no gene match: 10. In nucleotides, the CDR3 is TGTGCCAGCACCCGGGGGGGAGCGGGAGACAATGAGCAGTTCTTC. Amino acid sequence: CASTRGGAGDNEQFF.

This clonotype was recorded once. A much larger clone sits a single nucleotide away, making a read error possible. As the CDR3 is not closed by the conserved phenylalanine or tryptophan, this likely results from a read error. V usage is TRBV6-5 and J usage is TRBJ2-7; a weak D match, TRBD2 (5 bases). The CDR3 totals 15 residues. Germline V gene data show CDR1 as MNHEY and CDR2 as SVGAGI. With 0 bases removed from V and 3 bases from J, the gap between germline ends came to 12 bases. For the CDR3, the DNA is TGTGCCAGCAGTTACTCGAGAGGGCATCACTACGAGCAGTACCTC. Protein sequence: CASSYSRGHHYEQYL.

Many counts were recorded for this clonotype. This sequence joins TRBV6-1 and TRBJ1-1, with D possibly being TRBD1 (5 bases). Germline CDR1 is MNHNS and CDR2 is SASEGT. Trimming took off 6 bases at V and 6 bases at J, with 17 bases between the two ends. CDR3 length equals 14 residues. The CDR3 loop reads CASSKPGGAAEAFF. The CDR3 region has the DNA TGTGCCAGCAGCAAGCCGGGTGGGGCCGCTGAAGCTTTCTTT.

The chain links TRBV10-2 to TRBJ1-5; D remains ambiguous. CDR3 size: 11 residues. V was cut by 8 bases and J by 9 bases, with 11 bases left in between. Per the germline V gene, CDR1 is WSHSY and CDR2 is SAAADI. Here the CDR3 DNA reads TGCGCCAGCGGACCTTTTGGGCCCCAGCATTTT. This codes for CASGPFGPQHF.

This clonotype was seen ten or more times. The CDR3 bases are TGTGCCAGCCGGGGCGGGGGAGGGCCGTACGAGCAGTACTTC. Translated, it gives CASRGGGGPYEQYF. The chain links TRBV28 to TRBJ2-7, with 7 positions matching TRBD2. Per the germline V gene, CDR1 is MDHEN and CDR2 is SYDVKM. With V trimmed by 8 bases and J by 4 bases, 11 bases remained unmatched. There are 14 residues in the CDR3.

On this clonotype: One end of the junction fails to match germline, which may point to a read error. V is TRBV11-2 and J is TRBJ2-1, with D tentatively TRBD1 or TRBD2 (5 bases each). This CDR3 is 17 amino acids long. Germline CDR1 and CDR2: SGHAT and FQNNGV. The CDR3 sequence: CASSLGYGAGTYNAQFF. Written as DNA, the CDR3 is TGTGCCAGCAGCTTAGGCTATGGGGCGGGCACCTACAATGCGCAGTTCTTC.

As regards this clonotype: The conserved closing phenylalanine or tryptophan is absent in this CDR3, likely reflecting a read error. This chain uses TRBV9 with TRBJ2-1; D is uncertain. The V end lost 3 bases, the J end lost 9 bases, and 13 bases lay between the germline ends. The CDR3 covers 13 residues. Germline CDR1 reads SGDLS; CDR2 reads YYNGEE. The CDR3 sequence is CASSAPPAAEQFL. The CDR3 nucleotides read TGTGCCAGCAGCGCCCCCCCGGCCGCTGAGCAGTTCCTC.

This clonotype was seen more than once but under ten times. The rearrangement joins TRBV20-1 to TRBJ1-3; D uncertain. Trimming took off 6 bases at V and 3 bases at J, with 3 bases between the two ends. The CDR3 totals 10 residues. CDR1 DFQATT and CDR2 SNEGSKA come from the germline V gene (reference sequence). The CDR3 nucleotides read TGCAGTGCACGTGGAAACACCATATATTTT. This sequence encodes CSARGNTIYF.

This clonotype came up many times. The gene calls are TRBV27 and TRBJ2-5; perhaps TRBD1 as D (6 bases). The CDR3 is made up of 15 amino acids. Germline V CDR1 and CDR2: MNHEY, SMNVEV (reference sequence). V was cut by 6 bases and J by 0 bases, with 14 bases left in between. The CDR3 DNA reads TGTGCCAGCAGGGCGGACAGTTGGTACCAAGAGACCCAGTACTTC. Its translation: CASRADSWYQETQYF.

The sample holds many counts of this clonotype. The chain has TRBV28 and TRBJ2-1, with D possibly TRBD2 on 5 matching bases. The CDR3 sequence is 14 residues long. V was trimmed by 3 bases and J by 5 bases, leaving 11 bases between them. The germline gives CDR1 MDHEN, CDR2 SYDVKM. CDR3 sequence: CASSFKWRDNEQFF. The CDR3 nucleotides are TGTGCCAGCAGTTTTAAGTGGCGGGACAATGAGCAGTTCTTC.

This clonotype was seen ten or more times. DNA of the CDR3: TGTGCCAGCAGCACCCCAGGGACGGACCAAGAGACCCAGTACTTC. This translates into CASSTPGTDQETQYF. V and J are TRBV11-1 and TRBJ2-5; D is perhaps TRBD1 or TRBD2 (5 bases each). Germline CDR1 SGHAT, CDR2 FQDESV (reference sequence). V lost 5 bases, J lost 0 bases, and 13 bases lay in between. The length of the CDR3 is 15 residues. The variable domain in full, with the rest retrieved from reference TRBV11-1 and TRBJ2-5, is EAEVAQSPRYKITEKSQAVAFWCDPISGHATLYWYRQILGQGPELLVQFQDESVVDDSQLPKDRFSAERLKGVDSTLKIQPAELGDSAMYLCASSTPGTDQETQYFGPGTRLLVL.

This clonotype was counted a few times. The V call is TRBV6-9, the J call TRBJ1-2; no reliable D call. V shed 3 bases and J shed 4 bases, with 15 bases lying between them. Germline CDR1 and CDR2: MNHGY and SVAAGI. The CDR3 covers 15 residues. In DNA, the CDR3 is TGTGCCAGCAGTTACGAGGCCCGGGCATCCTATGGCTACACCTTC. This gives the protein CASSYEARASYGYTF.

This clonotype was recorded many times. The junction departs from the called germline gene at one end, perhaps through a read error. This chain links TRBV9 with TRBJ1-1; D not resolved. Per the germline V gene, CDR1 is SGDLS and CDR2 is YYNGEE. This CDR3 is 10 amino acids long. The CDR3 region is CASSVAWQPF. The DNA of the CDR3 is TGTGCCAGCAGCGTAGCTTGGCAGCCTTTT.

This clonotype was detected many times. The rearrangement joins TRBV29-1 to TRBJ2-3; 8 nucleotides match TRBD2. V was clipped by 0 bases and J by 0 bases; unmatched bases: 2. CDR3 length equals 15 residues. Germline V gives CDR1 SQVTM, CDR2 ANQGSEA. CDR3 in DNA: TGCAGCGTTGAAGACGGGAGGGCAAGCACAGATACGCAGTATTTT. It codes for CSVEDGRASTDTQYF.